Below, 3 T cell receptor beta chains from the same sample are listed, as sequenced in a study of cytomegalovirus exposure and HLA in healthy donors. Assay: immunoSEQ multiplex PCR; the TCRdb copy retains only in-frame clones and omits some. Of about 98,000 clones in the sample, approximately 90% are singletons; the top ten hold approximately 4%. The sample comprised PBMCs. The receptors were gathered from a woman under 40 in good health and CMV-seronegative.

V is TRBV7-8 and J is TRBJ2-3; D is unclear. CDR1 and CDR2 from the germline V gene are SGHVS and FQNEAQ. V was pared by 5 bases and J by 5 bases, with 5 bases between. The CDR3 has 11 residues. As DNA, the CDR3 is TGTGCCAGCAGCCCGAGAGATACGCAGTATTTT. Its protein is CASSPRDTQYF.

The CDR3 DNA follows: TGTGCCAGTAAATTTCCGGGGACTGAAGCTTTCTTT. Protein sequence: CASKFPGTEAFF. V and J are TRBV19 and TRBJ1-1; D not certain. Germline values: CDR1 LNHDA, CDR2 SQIVND (reference sequence). The CDR3 consists of 12 residues. V lost 7 bases to trimming and J lost 5 bases, with 11 bases between them.

This chain joins TRBV7-8 and TRBJ2-5; 9 nucleotides align to TRBD1. This CDR3 contains 14 residues. V was pared by 5 bases and J by 4 bases, with 5 bases of the junction left unmatched. Germline CDR1 reads SGHVS; CDR2 reads FQNEAQ. Here the CDR3 reads CASSRTGARETQYF. In DNA, the CDR3 is TGTGCCAGCAGCCGGACAGGGGCGAGAGAGACCCAGTACTTC.